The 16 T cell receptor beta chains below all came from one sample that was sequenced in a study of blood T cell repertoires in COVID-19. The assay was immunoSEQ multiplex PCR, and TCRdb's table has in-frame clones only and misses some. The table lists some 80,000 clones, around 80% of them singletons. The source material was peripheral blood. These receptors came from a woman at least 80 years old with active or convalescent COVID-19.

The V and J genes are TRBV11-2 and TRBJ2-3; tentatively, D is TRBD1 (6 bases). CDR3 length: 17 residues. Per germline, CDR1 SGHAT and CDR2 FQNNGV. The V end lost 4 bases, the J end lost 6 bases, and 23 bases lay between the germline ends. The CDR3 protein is CASSSDPPGALGDTQYF. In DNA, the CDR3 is TGTGCCAGCAGCTCAGACCCCCCAGGGGCCTTGGGGGATACGCAGTATTTT.

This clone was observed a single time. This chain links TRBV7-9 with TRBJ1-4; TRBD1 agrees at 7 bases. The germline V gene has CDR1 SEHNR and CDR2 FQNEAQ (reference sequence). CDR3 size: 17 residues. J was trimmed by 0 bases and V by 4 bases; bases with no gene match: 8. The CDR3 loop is CASSWGRGTATNEKLFF. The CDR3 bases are TGTGCCAGCAGCTGGGGTCGGGGGACAGCAACTAATGAAAAACTGTTTTTT.

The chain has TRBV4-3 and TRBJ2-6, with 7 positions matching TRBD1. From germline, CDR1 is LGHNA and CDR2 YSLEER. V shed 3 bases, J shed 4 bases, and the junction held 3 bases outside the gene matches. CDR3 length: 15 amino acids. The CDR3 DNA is TGCGCCAGCAGCCACGACAGGGTCGGGGCCAACGTCCTGACTTTC. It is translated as CASSHDRVGANVLTF.

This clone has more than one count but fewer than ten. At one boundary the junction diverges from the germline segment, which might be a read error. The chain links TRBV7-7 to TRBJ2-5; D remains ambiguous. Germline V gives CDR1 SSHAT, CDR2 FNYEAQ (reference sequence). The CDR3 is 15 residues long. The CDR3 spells CASSLSSSDQETQYF. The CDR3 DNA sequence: TGTGCTAGCAGCTTAAGCTCGTCGGACCAAGAGACCCAGTACTTC.

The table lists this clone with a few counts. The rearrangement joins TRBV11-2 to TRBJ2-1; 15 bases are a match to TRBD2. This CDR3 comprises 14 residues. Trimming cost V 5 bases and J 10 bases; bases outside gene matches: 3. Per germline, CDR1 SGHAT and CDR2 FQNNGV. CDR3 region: CASSLGLAGGEQFF. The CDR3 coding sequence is TGTGCCAGCAGCCTCGGACTAGCGGGGGGGGAGCAGTTCTTC.

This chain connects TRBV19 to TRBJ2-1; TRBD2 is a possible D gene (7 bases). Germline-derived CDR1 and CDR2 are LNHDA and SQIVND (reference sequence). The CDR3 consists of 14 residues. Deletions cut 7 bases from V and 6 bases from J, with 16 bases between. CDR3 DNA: TGTGCCAGTATGAATGGGGGGGCCCGCAATGAGCAGTTCTTC. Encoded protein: CASMNGGARNEQFF.

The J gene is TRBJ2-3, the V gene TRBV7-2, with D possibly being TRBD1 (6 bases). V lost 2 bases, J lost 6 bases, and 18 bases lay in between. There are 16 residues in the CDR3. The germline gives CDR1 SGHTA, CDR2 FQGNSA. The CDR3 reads CASSLSRSPRGDTQYF. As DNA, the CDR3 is TGTGCCAGCAGCTTATCCCGCTCCCCCAGGGGCGATACGCAGTATTTT. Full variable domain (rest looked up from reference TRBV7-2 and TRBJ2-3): GAGVSQSPSNKVTEKGKDVELRCDPISGHTALYWYRQSLGQGLEFLIYFQGNSAPDKSGLPSDRFSAERTGGSVSTLTIQRTQQEDSAVYLCASSLSRSPRGDTQYFGPGTRLTVL.

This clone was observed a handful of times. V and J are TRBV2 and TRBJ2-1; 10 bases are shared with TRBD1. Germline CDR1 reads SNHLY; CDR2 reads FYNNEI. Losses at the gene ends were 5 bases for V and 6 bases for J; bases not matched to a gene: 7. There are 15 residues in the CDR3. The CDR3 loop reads CASSPGQGMRNEQFF. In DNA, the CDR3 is TGTGCCAGCAGTCCGGGACAGGGGATGCGCAATGAGCAGTTCTTC.

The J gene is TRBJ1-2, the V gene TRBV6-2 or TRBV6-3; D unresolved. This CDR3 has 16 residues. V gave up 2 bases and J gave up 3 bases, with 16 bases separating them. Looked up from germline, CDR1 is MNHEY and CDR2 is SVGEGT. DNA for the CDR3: TGTGCCAGCAGTTACGACGCAGGTGCCCTCTACTATGGCTACACCTTC. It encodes CASSYDAGALYYGYTF.

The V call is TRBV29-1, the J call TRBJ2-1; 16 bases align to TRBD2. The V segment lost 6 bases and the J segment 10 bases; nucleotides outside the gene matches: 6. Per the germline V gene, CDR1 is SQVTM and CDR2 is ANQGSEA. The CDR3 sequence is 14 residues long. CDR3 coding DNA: TGCAGCGTCGGGACTAGCGGGGGGGCTGGGGAGCAGTTCTTC. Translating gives CSVGTSGGAGEQFF.

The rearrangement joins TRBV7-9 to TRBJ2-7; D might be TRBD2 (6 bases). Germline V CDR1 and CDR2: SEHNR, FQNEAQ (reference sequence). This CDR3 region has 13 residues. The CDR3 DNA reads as TGTGCGTTGACCCTGGGGGGTGGATACGAGCAGTACTTC. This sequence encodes CALTLGGGYEQYF.

CDR3 sequence (DNA): TGCAGCGTTGTCGTCGGCGATCGGGGCACTGAAGCTTTCTTT. It yields the protein CSVVVGDRGTEAFF. V gene TRBV29-1 combines with J gene TRBJ1-1; D gene uncertain. Per the germline V gene, CDR1 is SQVTM and CDR2 is ANQGSEA. The CDR3 has 14 residues. Trimming cost V 4 bases and J 4 bases, with 16 bases left between them.

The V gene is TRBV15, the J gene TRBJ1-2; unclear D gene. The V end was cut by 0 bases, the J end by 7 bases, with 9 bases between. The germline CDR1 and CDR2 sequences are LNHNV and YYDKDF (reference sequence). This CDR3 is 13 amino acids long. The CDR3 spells CATSRENLAGYTF. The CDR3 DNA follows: TGTGCCACCAGCAGAGAAAATCTAGCTGGCTACACCTTC.

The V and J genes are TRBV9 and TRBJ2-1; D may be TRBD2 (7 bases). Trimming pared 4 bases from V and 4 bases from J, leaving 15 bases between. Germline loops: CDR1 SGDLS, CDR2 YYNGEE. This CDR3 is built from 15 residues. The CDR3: CASSPGGRPYNEQFF. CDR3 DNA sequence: TGTGCCAGCAGCCCGGGGGGCCGCCCATACAATGAGCAGTTCTTC.

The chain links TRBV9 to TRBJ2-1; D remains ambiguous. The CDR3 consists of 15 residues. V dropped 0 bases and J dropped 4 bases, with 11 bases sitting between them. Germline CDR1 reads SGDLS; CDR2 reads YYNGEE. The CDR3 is CASSVGATSYNEQFF. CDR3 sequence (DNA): TGTGCCAGCAGCGTAGGGGCTACATCATACAATGAGCAGTTCTTC.

CDR3 DNA: TGTGCCAGCAGCAAGGAAGGGGAAGGGGCGTACGAGCAGTACTTC. Protein sequence: CASSKEGEGAYEQYF. The genes are TRBV5-8 and TRBJ2-7; tentative D call: TRBD1 (5 bases). CDR1 and CDR2 from the germline V gene are SGHTS and YDEGEE. The CDR3 has 15 amino acids. Trimming left V 4 bases short and J 4 bases short, with 18 bases between.